This TCR beta chain was retrieved from a study of breast tumors, draining lymph nodes, adjacent tissues. This clonotype came up many times. The V and J ends lost 1 base and 3 bases respectively, with 10 bases between them. Germline V gene lookup returns CDR1 SGHDT and CDR2 YYEEEE. The CDR3 length is 14 residues. TCRdb analysed the multiplex PCR reads with MiXCR anew, one entry per CDR3 protein. The table includes around 140,000 distinct CDR3 sequences, about 30% detected once. Breast cancer patients provided tissue from their axillary draining lymph nodes. This receptor was obtained from a female donor with breast cancer. Some clones in this sample may be carry-over from other donors' samples. Sequencing was done on a sample of axillary lymph node tissue. The chain uses TRBV5-6 and TRBJ1-2; D call uncertain. CDR3 loop: CASSLSLRDYGYTF. The DNA for the CDR3 is TGTGCCAGCAGCTTGAGTTTGAGGGACTATGGCTACACCTTC.